These 26 T cell receptor beta chains were all obtained from the same sample, sequenced in a study of regulatory dendritic cells for organ transplantation (dated by TCRdb to about 2017). Sorted T cell subsets were CFSE-labeled and co-cultured for under 6 days with allogeneic regulatory or mature dendritic cells at a 1:10 DC:T ratio. The receptor library was made with the immunoSEQ multiplex PCR assay. TCRdb limited this immuneACCESS table to in-frame rearrangements with V and J called. A share of clones is missing; checked studies link under half to unresolved V genes, and the rest is unexplained. The sample contains over 20,000 clones, over 75% of them found a single time. The top ten clones comprise 0.68% of the sample. No antigens are known for them. What was sequenced was naive CD4+ T cells from blood cultured with regulatory dendritic cells. Taken with the paper, the label for cell subset or site translates to: CD45RA+ naive T cells. These receptors all stem from a human donor in good health.

V and J are TRBV6-1 and TRBJ1-1; 7 bases agree with TRBD1. The CDR3 spans 13 residues. J was trimmed by 8 bases and V by 6 bases; bases with no gene match: 9. The germline V gene has CDR1 MNHNS and CDR2 SASEGT. Here the CDR3 reads CASRPGGPSEAFF. The CDR3 bases are TGTGCCAGCAGGCCAGGGGGGCCCAGCGAAGCTTTCTTT.

The chain carries TRBV7-9 and TRBJ1-3; D is undetermined. Looked up from germline, CDR1 is SEHNR and CDR2 is FQNEAQ (reference sequence). CDR3 length: 12 residues. V was clipped by 7 bases and J by 0 bases, with 4 bases between them. For the CDR3, the DNA is TGTGCCAGCACCAACTCTGGAAACACCATATATTTT. This gives the protein CASTNSGNTIYF.

This chain connects TRBV30 to TRBJ2-7, with D possibly matching TRBD1 (6 bases). Germline CDR1 GTSNPN, CDR2 SVGIG (reference sequence). V lost 5 bases to trimming and J lost 2 bases, with 22 bases between them. The CDR3 spans 16 residues. Here the CDR3 reads CAWEGDWTVGAYEQYF. The CDR3 DNA sequence: TGTGCCTGGGAAGGAGACTGGACAGTCGGTGCCTACGAGCAGTACTTC.

The chain employs TRBV29-1 and TRBJ2-7; 8 bases are shared with TRBD2. CDR1 is SQVTM, CDR2 ANQGSEA, per germline. The V and J ends lost 4 bases and 4 bases, in that order; junction bases with no gene match: 21. The CDR3 extends over 18 amino acids. CDR3 in amino acids: CSVAPMEIGRAGGYEQYF. The CDR3 nucleotides read TGCAGCGTTGCCCCAATGGAAATTGGCCGGGCGGGAGGTTACGAGCAGTACTTC.

For the CDR3, the DNA is TGTGCCAGCAGCCCCCCTTGGGTCAACACCATATATTTT. As protein: CASSPPWVNTIYF. The chain combines TRBV9 with TRBJ1-3; no definite D call. V lost 4 bases and J lost 7, with 12 bases in between. Germline assignment: CDR1 SGDLS and CDR2 YYNGEE. This CDR3 has 13 amino acids.

The rearrangement joins TRBV7-3 to TRBJ1-1; D not resolved. CDR1 and CDR2 from the germline V gene are SGHTA and FQGTGA. V was shortened by 0 bases and J by 7 bases, with 9 bases between the two germline ends. CDR3 size: 13 residues. The CDR3 reads CASSLTGGFEAFF. The CDR3 nucleotides read TGTGCCAGCAGCTTAACCGGTGGTTTTGAAGCTTTCTTT.

This chain links TRBV7-9 with TRBJ1-1; D perhaps matches TRBD1 (5 bases). Trimming removed 7 bases from V and 1 base from J, with 19 bases in between. Germline V gene sequence: CDR1 SEHNR, CDR2 FQNEAQ (reference sequence). The CDR3 runs to 16 residues. The CDR3 coding sequence is TGTGCCAGCAACCCCTCCAAAGGGGCGGCGAACACTGAAGCTTTCTTT. Translation: CASNPSKGAANTEAFF.

The chain combines TRBV10-3 with TRBJ2-7; unclear D gene. The V end was cut by 11 bases, the J end by 5 bases, with 25 bases between. Germline values: CDR1 ENHRY, CDR2 SYGVKD. The length of the CDR3 is 15 residues. The CDR3 DNA follows: TGTGCCGCATCCCGGAATCCCCAGGTTGGGAACGAGCAGTACTTC. The encoded protein is CAASRNPQVGNEQYF.

V is TRBV30 and J is TRBJ2-2; D call uncertain. Germline lookup yields CDR1 GTSNPN and CDR2 SVGIG (reference sequence). The germline V and J ends were trimmed by 0 bases and 6 bases, with 8 bases remaining between them. The CDR3 loop spans 13 amino acids. The CDR3 sequence is CAWSVQVAGELFF. As DNA, the CDR3 is TGTGCCTGGAGTGTACAAGTGGCCGGGGAGCTGTTTTTT.

V usage is TRBV5-5 and J usage is TRBJ2-5; the D gene is possibly TRBD2 (7 bases). Germline assignment: CDR1 SGHKS and CDR2 YYEKEE (reference sequence). This CDR3 comprises 15 residues. Trimming removed 0 bases from V and 5 bases from J, with 14 bases in between. The chain's CDR3 is CASSLGAGATETQYF. The CDR3 DNA sequence: TGTGCCAGCAGCTTGGGGGCGGGGGCCACCGAGACCCAGTACTTC. The full variable domain, its missing parts supplied by reference TRBV5-5 and TRBJ2-5, is DAGVTQSPTHLIKTRGQQVTLRCSPISGHKSVSWYQQVLGQGPQFIFQYYEKEERGRGNFPDRFSARQFPNYSSELNVNALLLGDSALYLCASSLGAGATETQYFGPGTRLLVL.

V is TRBV27 and J is TRBJ1-4; D not certain. Germline values: CDR1 MNHEY, CDR2 SMNVEV (reference sequence). Trimming stripped 5 bases from V and 0 bases from J, with 10 bases between. The CDR3 totals 15 residues. The DNA for the CDR3 is TGTGCCAGCAGTACCAACGGTGCAACTAATGAAAAACTGTTTTTT. Amino acid sequence: CASSTNGATNEKLFF. Full variable domain (outside the CDR3, taken from reference TRBV27 and TRBJ1-4): EAQVTQNPRYLITVTGKKLTVTCSQNMNHEYMSWYRQDPGLGLRQIYYSMNVEVTDKGDVPEGYKVSRKEKRNFPLILESPSPNQTSLYFCASSTNGATNEKLFFGSGTQLSVL.

The chain is built from TRBV6-5 and TRBJ2-7, with D perhaps TRBD2 (5 bases). This CDR3 region has 12 residues. The V and J ends lost 6 bases and 4 bases respectively, with 10 bases between them. The germline gives CDR1 MNHEY, CDR2 SVGAGI. The CDR3, as DNA: TGTGCCAGCAGCCGGACGGGATACGAGCAGTACTTC. It is translated as CASSRTGYEQYF.

This clone was seen a few times. The chain recombines TRBV7-9 with TRBJ2-7; 8 bases agree with TRBD1. The CDR3 is 15 amino acids. CDR1 SEHNR and CDR2 FQNEAQ come from the germline V gene (reference sequence). The trim removed 1 base at V and 0 bases at J, leaving 2 bases unmatched. The CDR3 loop is CASSLGDRSSYEQYF. The CDR3 bases are TGTGCCAGCAGCTTAGGGGACAGGAGCTCCTACGAGCAGTACTTC.

This clone appeared a single time. This chain connects TRBV2 to TRBJ2-2, with 9 bases aligning to TRBD1. In germline, CDR1 is SNHLY, CDR2 FYNNEI. The CDR3 length is 15 residues. Germline trimming cut 4 bases from V and 3 bases from J; bases unmatched to any gene: 3. The CDR3: CASSGTGGYTGELFF. In DNA, the CDR3 is TGTGCCAGCAGTGGTACAGGGGGCTACACCGGGGAGCTGTTTTTT.

This rearrangement joins TRBV19 to TRBJ1-4; no reliable D call. The CDR3 covers 13 residues. Germline V CDR1 and CDR2: LNHDA, SQIVND (reference sequence). Between the trimmed V and J ends, which lost 7 bases and 6 bases, there was a span of 12 bases. The CDR3 protein is CASKAFLDEKLFF. The CDR3 coding sequence is TGTGCCAGTAAAGCTTTTCTTGATGAAAAACTGTTTTTT.

This clone was seen only a few times. V gene TRBV30 combines with J gene TRBJ2-7; D is unclear. Between the trimmed V and J ends, which lost 0 bases and 0 bases, there was a span of 6 bases. CDR1 and CDR2 (germline): GTSNPN, SVGIG (reference sequence). This CDR3 region has 13 residues. The CDR3 nucleotides are TGTGCCTGGAGTGTGGGCCGCTCCTACGAGCAGTACTTC. Encoded protein: CAWSVGRSYEQYF.

Concerning this clone itself: At one end, the junction sequence differs from germline, possibly due to a read error. V and J are TRBV6-1 and TRBJ2-1, with 7 nucleotides matching TRBD2. Germline CDR1 is MNHNS and CDR2 is SASEGT. CDR3 length equals 15 residues. The CDR3 DNA reads as TGTGCCAGCGGTGAGGTCGCTGCGGGAGACAATGAGCAGTTCTTC. Protein sequence: CASGEVAAGDNEQFF.

In this sample, this clone is medium-sized (0.01 to 0.1%). This chain links TRBV9 with TRBJ1-2, with a weak D call TRBD1 (5 bases). The CDR3 is 13 residues long. V shed 3 bases and J shed 3 bases, with 9 bases lying between them. Germline CDR1 SGDLS, CDR2 YYNGEE. The CDR3 nucleotides are TGTGCCAGCAGCGGGCCGGGGCACTATGGCTACACCTTC. Its translation is CASSGPGHYGYTF.

The genes are TRBV5-1 and TRBJ1-2, with 8 bases that match TRBD1. The CDR3 contains 15 residues. Losses at the gene ends were 4 bases for V and 3 bases for J; bases not matched to a gene: 8. Looked up from germline, CDR1 is SGHRS and CDR2 is YFSETQ. The chain's CDR3 is CASSHGQGDYYGYTF. The CDR3 DNA follows: TGCGCCAGCAGCCACGGACAGGGAGATTACTATGGCTACACCTTC.

The genes are TRBV9 and TRBJ2-5, with 7 bases identical to TRBD2. Germline values: CDR1 SGDLS, CDR2 YYNGEE. The CDR3 contains 14 residues. V dropped 0 bases and J dropped 1; count of bases not matched to a gene: 0. The CDR3: CASSVGTSQETQYF. In nucleotides, the CDR3 is TGTGCCAGCAGCGTAGGGACTAGCCAAGAGACCCAGTACTTC. The variable domain in full, with the rest retrieved from reference TRBV9 and TRBJ2-5, is DSGVTQTPKHLITATGQRVTLRCSPRSGDLSVYWYQQSLDQGLQFLIQYYNGEERAKGNILERFSAQQFPDLHSELNLSSLELGDSALYFCASSVGTSQETQYFGPGTRLLVL.

The genes are TRBV28 and TRBJ1-6; D is uncertain. Germline V gene sequence: CDR1 MDHEN, CDR2 SYDVKM. The ends were cut back, 10 bases at V and 10 bases at J, with 11 bases in the middle. The CDR3 has 11 residues. CDR3 sequence (DNA): TGTGCCACCAGCATTATGTCACCCCTCCACTTT. This translates into CATSIMSPLHF.

This clone was seen just once. The genes are TRBV6-5 and TRBJ2-1; 8 bases line up with TRBD2. The V and J ends lost 2 bases and 6 bases, in that order; junction bases with no gene match: 9. The germline V gene encodes CDR1 MNHEY and CDR2 SVGAGI. The CDR3 runs to 16 residues. CDR3 in DNA: TGTGCCAGCAGTTACGGGCGGGGGGCAAGTCGCAATGAGCAGTTCTTC. Protein product: CASSYGRGASRNEQFF.

The CDR3 DNA is TGCGCCAGCAGCCAAGTACCTGGAGTGTACAGGCAGTACTTC. Its protein product is CASSQVPGVYRQYF. This sequence joins TRBV4-3 and TRBJ2-7; D gene uncertain. Germline-derived CDR1 and CDR2 are LGHNA and YSLEER. The V and J ends lost 1 base and 9 bases respectively, with 16 bases between them. This CDR3 has 14 residues.

The rearrangement links TRBV5-6 to TRBJ2-3; 11 nucleotides line up with TRBD1. The junction had 7 bases not matched to a gene; V was cut back by 0 bases and J by 7 bases. The CDR3 consists of 16 residues. Germline V CDR1 and CDR2: SGHDT, YYEEEE. In nucleotides, the CDR3 is TGTGCCAGCAGCTTGGCCTGGGGACAGGGGGAGAATACGCAGTATTTT. Protein product: CASSLAWGQGENTQYF.

The CDR3 is CASSADRVYTYEQYF. The DNA for the CDR3 is TGTGCCAGCAGCGCCGACAGGGTATACACCTACGAGCAGTACTTC. The chain recombines TRBV6-6 with TRBJ2-7; 7 positions match TRBD1. The germline V gene encodes CDR1 MNHNY and CDR2 SVGAGI (reference sequence). J lost 2 bases, V lost 6 bases, and 10 bases had no gene match. This CDR3 has 15 residues.

J is TRBJ1-2 and V is TRBV19, with D possibly TRBD1 on 5 matching bases. V was clipped by 7 bases and J by 4 bases, with 10 bases between them. CDR1 and CDR2 (germline): LNHDA, SQIVND (reference sequence). The CDR3 covers 12 residues. The DNA of the CDR3 is TGTGCCAGTAAAACAGGTTCCTATGGCTACACCTTC. Translation: CASKTGSYGYTF.